The rows below give T cell receptor beta chains drawn from one sample of a study of T cell responses to AZD1222 COVID-19 vaccine. TCRdb keeps only in-frame clones here, not all; method: immunoSEQ multiplex PCR. The table has fewer than 150,000 clones, 85% to 95% seen once. Material: peripheral blood, obtained 28 days after the second AZD1222 dose. These TCRs come from an adult who received the AZD1222 COVID-19 vaccine. Both conserved end residues are part of each CDR3. Fields, in order: CDR3 protein, CDR3 DNA, D gene, V gene, clone size, J gene. D genes are given only for firm matches. Size values are once, few and many counts, or a class for expanded clones, and some rows have none.

CDR3: CASSSRPDNGYTF
DNA: TGTGCCAGCAGCTCCCGACCGGATAATGGCTACACCTTC
D: NA
V: TRBV7-2
size: NA
J: TRBJ1-2

CDR3: CASSLGAGDWTLHF
DNA: TGTGCCAGCAGCTTAGGAGCAGGCGATTGGACCCTCCACTTT
D: NA
V: TRBV7-9
size: NA
J: TRBJ1-6

CDR3: CASSLLASPTGELFF
DNA: TGTGCCAGCAGCTTATTAGCTAGTCCCACCGGGGAGCTGTTTTTT
D: NA
V: TRBV7-3
size: NA
J: TRBJ2-2

CDR3: CASSLVGLTGYTF
DNA: TGTGCCAGCAGTTTAGTAGGCCTTACGGGCTACACCTTC
D: NA
V: TRBV12-3/TRBV12-4
size: NA
J: TRBJ1-2

CDR3: CASSSVGGGVNTEAFF
DNA: TGTGCCAGCAGCTCCGTCGGGGGAGGGGTAAACACTGAAGCTTTCTTT
D: NA
V: TRBV7-2
size: NA
J: TRBJ1-1

CDR3: CASSQDRSSYNEQFF
DNA: TGCGCCAGCAGCCAAGATCGCAGCTCCTACAATGAGCAGTTCTTC
D: NA
V: TRBV4-1
size: NA
J: TRBJ2-1

CDR3: CASNLGIGDTQYF
DNA: TGTGCCAGCAACCTAGGGATCGGCGATACGCAGTATTTT
D: NA
V: TRBV12-3/TRBV12-4
size: NA
J: TRBJ2-3

CDR3: CASSPTRTSGGVETQYF
DNA: TGTGCCAGCAGTCCCACGAGGACTAGCGGGGGCGTGGAGACCCAGTACTTC
D: TRBD2
V: TRBV6-6
size: NA
J: TRBJ2-5

CDR3: CASSYSGESSSYEQYF
DNA: TGTGCCAGCAGTTACTCGGGGGAGTCGAGCTCCTACGAGCAGTACTTC
D: NA
V: TRBV6-2/TRBV6-3
size: NA
J: TRBJ2-7

CDR3: CAISGGGQSHTTEAFF
DNA: TGTGCCATCAGTGGGGGGGGTCAGTCCCACACGACTGAAGCTTTCTTT
D: NA
V: TRBV10-3
size: once
J: TRBJ1-1

CDR3: CASSLYGDLANEQFF
DNA: TGCGCCAGCAGCTTGTATGGCGACCTAGCAAATGAGCAGTTCTTC
D: NA
V: TRBV5-1
size: NA
J: TRBJ2-1

CDR3: CASKLQGAGDYGYTF
DNA: TGTGCCAGCAAGCTACAGGGGGCGGGGGACTATGGCTACACCTTC
D: TRBD1
V: TRBV2
size: NA
J: TRBJ1-2

CDR3: CAWSVRLISYEQYF
DNA: TGTGCCTGGAGTGTACGACTGATCTCCTACGAGCAGTACTTC
D: NA
V: TRBV30
size: NA
J: TRBJ2-7

CDR3: CASSRTGGAGDTEAFF
DNA: TGTGCCAGCTCCAGGACAGGGGGCGCGGGGGACACTGAAGCTTTCTTT
D: TRBD1
V: TRBV18
size: NA
J: TRBJ1-1

CDR3: CASSQKVYTGELFF
DNA: TGTGCCAGCAGCCAAAAGGTTTACACCGGGGAGCTGTTTTTT
D: NA
V: TRBV3-1/TRBV3-2
size: NA
J: TRBJ2-2